Below, one T cell receptor (beta chain) is given with its context. Its antigen is currently unknown. TCRdb used MiXCR to reprocess the RT-PCR reads, holding one entry per CDR3 protein. The data contain a few hundred thousand distinct CDR3 sequences, approximately 10% of them singletons. The data were taken from a study of response to subunit inactivated influenza vaccine. Study-wide results and caveats: New T cells are recruited in small numbers by each seasonal influenza vaccination, according to the authors' suggestion.

This receptor was taken from a man aged 45-60 years who received an inactivated influenza vaccine. The sample consisted of PBMCs from blood, taken 45 days after vaccination.

The CDR3 sequence: CASSFDPSGNTIYF. DNA of the CDR3: TGCGCCAGCAGCTTCGATCCCTCTGGAAACACCATATATTTT. The genes are TRBV5-1 and TRBJ1-3; D is ambiguous. This CDR3 contains 14 residues. Germline CDR1 and CDR2: SGHRS and YFSETQ. Trimming cost V 2 bases and J 0 bases, with 6 bases left between them.